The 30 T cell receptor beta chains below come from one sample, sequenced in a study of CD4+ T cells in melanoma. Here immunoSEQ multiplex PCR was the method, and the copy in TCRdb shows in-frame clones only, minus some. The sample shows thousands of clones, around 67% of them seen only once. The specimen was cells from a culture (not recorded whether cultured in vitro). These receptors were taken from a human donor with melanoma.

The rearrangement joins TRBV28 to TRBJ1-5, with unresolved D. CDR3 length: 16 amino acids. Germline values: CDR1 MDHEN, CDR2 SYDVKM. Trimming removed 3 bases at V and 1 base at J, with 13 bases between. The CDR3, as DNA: TGTGCCAGCAGTTTTTTTCCTCGACGGAGCAATCAGCCCCAGCATTTT. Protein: CASSFFPRRSNQPQHF.

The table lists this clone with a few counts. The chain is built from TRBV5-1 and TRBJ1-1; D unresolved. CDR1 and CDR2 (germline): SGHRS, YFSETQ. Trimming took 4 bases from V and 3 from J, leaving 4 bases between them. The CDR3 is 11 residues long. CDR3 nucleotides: TGCGCCAGCAGCACGGACACTGAAGCTTTCTTT. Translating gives CASSTDTEAFF.

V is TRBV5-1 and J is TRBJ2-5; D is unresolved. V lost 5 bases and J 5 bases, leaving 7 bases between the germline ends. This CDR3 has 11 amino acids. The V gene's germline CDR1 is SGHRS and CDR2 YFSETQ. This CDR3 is CASREAETQYF. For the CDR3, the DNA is TGCGCCAGCAGGGAAGCGGAGACCCAGTACTTC.

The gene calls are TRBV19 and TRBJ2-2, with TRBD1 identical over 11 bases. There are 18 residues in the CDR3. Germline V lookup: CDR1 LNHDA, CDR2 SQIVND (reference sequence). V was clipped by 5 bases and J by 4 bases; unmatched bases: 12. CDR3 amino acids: CASSLSHGTGGITGELFF. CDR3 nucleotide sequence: TGTGCCAGTAGTTTAAGCCATGGGACAGGGGGTATCACCGGGGAGCTGTTTTTT.

Written as DNA, the CDR3 is TGTGCCAGCAGCGGATCAGCGGGGGGCGAAAACAATGAGCAGTTCTTC. Its translation is CASSGSAGGENNEQFF. The V and J genes are TRBV9 and TRBJ2-1; 9 bases map to TRBD2. CDR3 length: 16 amino acids. Trimming cost V 3 bases and J 5 bases; bases outside gene matches: 9. Germline V gene sequence: CDR1 SGDLS, CDR2 YYNGEE.

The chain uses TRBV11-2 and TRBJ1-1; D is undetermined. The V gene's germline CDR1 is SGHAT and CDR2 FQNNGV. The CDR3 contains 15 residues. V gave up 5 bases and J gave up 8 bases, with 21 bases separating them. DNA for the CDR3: TGTGCCAGCAGCGTACATTACGGACCGGCCGGGGAAGCTTTCTTT. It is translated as CASSVHYGPAGEAFF.

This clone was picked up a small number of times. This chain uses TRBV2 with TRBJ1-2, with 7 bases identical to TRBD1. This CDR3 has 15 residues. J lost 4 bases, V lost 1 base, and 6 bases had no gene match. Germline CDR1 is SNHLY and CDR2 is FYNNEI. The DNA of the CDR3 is TGTGCCAGCAGTGAAGACAGGGGAGTTGGCTATGGCTACACCTTC. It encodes CASSEDRGVGYGYTF.

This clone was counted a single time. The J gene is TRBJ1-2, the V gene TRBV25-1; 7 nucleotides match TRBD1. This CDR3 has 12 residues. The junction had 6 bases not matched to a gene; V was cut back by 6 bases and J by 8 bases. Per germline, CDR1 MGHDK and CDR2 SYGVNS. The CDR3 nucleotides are TGTGCCAGCAGAAGACAGGGTGAAGGCTACACCTTC. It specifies CASRRQGEGYTF.

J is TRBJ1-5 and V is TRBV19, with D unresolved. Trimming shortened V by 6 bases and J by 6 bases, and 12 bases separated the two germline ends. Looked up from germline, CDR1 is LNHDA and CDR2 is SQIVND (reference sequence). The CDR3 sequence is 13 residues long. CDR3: CASSPWEGQPQHF. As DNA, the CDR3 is TGTGCCAGTAGCCCGTGGGAGGGTCAGCCCCAGCATTTT.

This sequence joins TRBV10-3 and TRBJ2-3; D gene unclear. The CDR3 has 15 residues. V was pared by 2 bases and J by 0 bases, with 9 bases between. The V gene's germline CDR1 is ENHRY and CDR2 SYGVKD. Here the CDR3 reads CAISESTSSTDTQYF. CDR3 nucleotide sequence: TGTGCCATCAGTGAGAGCACTTCTAGCACAGATACGCAGTATTTT.

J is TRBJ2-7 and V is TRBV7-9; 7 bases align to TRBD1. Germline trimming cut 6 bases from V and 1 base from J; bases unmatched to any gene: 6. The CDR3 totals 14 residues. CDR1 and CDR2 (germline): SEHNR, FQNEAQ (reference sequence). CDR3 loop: CASSTTGDSYEQYF. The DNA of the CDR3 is TGTGCCAGCAGTACCACAGGGGATTCCTACGAGCAGTACTTC.

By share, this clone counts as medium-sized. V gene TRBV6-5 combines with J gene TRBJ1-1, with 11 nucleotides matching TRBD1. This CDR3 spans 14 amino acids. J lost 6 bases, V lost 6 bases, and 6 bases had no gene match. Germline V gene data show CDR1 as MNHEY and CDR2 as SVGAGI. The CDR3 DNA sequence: TGTGCCAGCAGCTACGGACAGGGGGCGGCTGAAGCTTTCTTT. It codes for CASSYGQGAAEAFF.

In DNA form, the CDR3 reads TGTGCCAGCAGCGTAGATAGCACAGATACGCAGTATTTT. Its protein is CASSVDSTDTQYF. The chain combines TRBV9 with TRBJ2-3; D is ambiguous. The CDR3 has 13 residues. Trimming took off 0 bases at V and 0 bases at J, with 2 bases between the two ends. Germline V lookup: CDR1 SGDLS, CDR2 YYNGEE.

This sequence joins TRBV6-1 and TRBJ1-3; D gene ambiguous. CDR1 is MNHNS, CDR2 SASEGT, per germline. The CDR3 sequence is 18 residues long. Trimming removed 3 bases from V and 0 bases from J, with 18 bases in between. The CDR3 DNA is TGTGCCAGCAGTGACTTTCCCATATTAGGGAACTCTGGAAACACCATATATTTT. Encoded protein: CASSDFPILGNSGNTIYF.

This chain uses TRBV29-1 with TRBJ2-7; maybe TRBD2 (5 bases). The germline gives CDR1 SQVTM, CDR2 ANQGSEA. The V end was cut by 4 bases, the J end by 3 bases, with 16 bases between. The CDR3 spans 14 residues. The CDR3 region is CSVGRETANYEQYF. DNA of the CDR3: TGCAGCGTTGGTCGGGAAACGGCGAACTACGAGCAGTACTTC.

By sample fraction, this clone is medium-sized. CDR3 coding DNA: TGTGCCAGCAGCGCGTTTATCGGAGCTAACTATGGCTACACCTTC. This encodes CASSAFIGANYGYTF. The chain employs TRBV9 and TRBJ1-2; D is undetermined. This CDR3 has 15 residues. Trimming shortened V by 3 bases and J by 0 bases, and 12 bases separated the two germline ends. CDR1 and CDR2 from the germline V gene are SGDLS and YYNGEE. Full variable domain (remainder filled in from reference TRBV9 and TRBJ1-2): DSGVTQTPKHLITATGQRVTLRCSPRSGDLSVYWYQQSLDQGLQFLIQYYNGEERAKGNILERFSAQQFPDLHSELNLSSLELGDSALYFCASSAFIGANYGYTFGSGTRLTVV.

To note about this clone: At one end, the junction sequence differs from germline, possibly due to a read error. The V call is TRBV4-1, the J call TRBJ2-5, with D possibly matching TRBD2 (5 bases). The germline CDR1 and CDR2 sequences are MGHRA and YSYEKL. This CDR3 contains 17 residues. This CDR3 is CASSEEGIRSRGETQYF. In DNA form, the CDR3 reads TGCGCCAGCAGCGAAGAGGGTATTAGATCTCGTGGAGAGACCCAGTACTTC.

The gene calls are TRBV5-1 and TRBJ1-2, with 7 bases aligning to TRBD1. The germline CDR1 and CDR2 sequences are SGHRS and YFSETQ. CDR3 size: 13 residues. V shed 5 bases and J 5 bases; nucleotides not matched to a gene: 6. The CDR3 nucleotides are TGCGCCAGCAGTACAGACAGGGTTTATGGCTACACCTTC. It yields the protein CASSTDRVYGYTF.

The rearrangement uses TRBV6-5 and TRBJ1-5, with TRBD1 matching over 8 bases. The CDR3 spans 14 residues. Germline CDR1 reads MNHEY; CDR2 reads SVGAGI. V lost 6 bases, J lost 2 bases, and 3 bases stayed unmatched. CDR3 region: CASRRTGRNQPQHF. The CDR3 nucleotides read TGTGCCAGCAGGAGGACAGGGCGCAATCAGCCCCAGCATTTT.

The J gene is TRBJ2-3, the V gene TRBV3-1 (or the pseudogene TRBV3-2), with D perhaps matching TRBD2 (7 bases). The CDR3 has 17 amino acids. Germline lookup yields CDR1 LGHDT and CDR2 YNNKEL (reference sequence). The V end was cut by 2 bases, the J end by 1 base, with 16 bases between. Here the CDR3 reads CASSQRLGGAGTDTQYF. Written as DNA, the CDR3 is TGTGCCAGCAGCCAAAGACTGGGGGGGGCGGGCACAGATACGCAGTATTTT.

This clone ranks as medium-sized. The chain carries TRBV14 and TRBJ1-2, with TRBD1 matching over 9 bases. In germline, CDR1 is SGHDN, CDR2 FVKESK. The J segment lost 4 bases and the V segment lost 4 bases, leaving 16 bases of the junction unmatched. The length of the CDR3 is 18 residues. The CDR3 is CASSPPRTGATVGYGYTF. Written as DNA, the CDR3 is TGTGCCAGCAGCCCCCCCCGGACAGGGGCCACCGTCGGCTATGGCTACACCTTC.

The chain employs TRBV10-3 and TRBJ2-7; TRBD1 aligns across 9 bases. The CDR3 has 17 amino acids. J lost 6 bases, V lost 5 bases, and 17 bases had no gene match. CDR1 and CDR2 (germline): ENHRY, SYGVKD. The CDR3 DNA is TGTGCCATCAGTACCACGTCTTCCGGGACAGGGAGGTCCGAGCAGTACTTC. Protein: CAISTTSSGTGRSEQYF.

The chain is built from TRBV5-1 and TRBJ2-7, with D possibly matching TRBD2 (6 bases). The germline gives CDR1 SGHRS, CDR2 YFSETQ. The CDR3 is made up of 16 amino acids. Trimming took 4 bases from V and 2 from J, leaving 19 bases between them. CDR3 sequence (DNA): TGCGCCAGCAGCCCAGCCTCTTCCGGGAGCGCCTACGAGCAGTACTTC. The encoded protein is CASSPASSGSAYEQYF.

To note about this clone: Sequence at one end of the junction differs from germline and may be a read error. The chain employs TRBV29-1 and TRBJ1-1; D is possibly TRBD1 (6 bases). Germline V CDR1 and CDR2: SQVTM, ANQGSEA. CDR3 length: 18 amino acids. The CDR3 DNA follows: TGCAGCGTTTCGGGTTCCCCGGGACGTCTAGGGGGAAACACTGAAACTTTCTTT. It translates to CSVSGSPGRLGGNTETFF.

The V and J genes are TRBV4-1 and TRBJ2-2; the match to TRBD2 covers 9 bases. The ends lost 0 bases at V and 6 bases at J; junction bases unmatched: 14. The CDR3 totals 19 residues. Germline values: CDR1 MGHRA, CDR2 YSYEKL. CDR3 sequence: CASSQDPPRGGLKAGELFF. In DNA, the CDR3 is TGCGCCAGCAGCCAAGATCCCCCGCGGGGGGGCCTTAAGGCCGGGGAGCTGTTTTTT.

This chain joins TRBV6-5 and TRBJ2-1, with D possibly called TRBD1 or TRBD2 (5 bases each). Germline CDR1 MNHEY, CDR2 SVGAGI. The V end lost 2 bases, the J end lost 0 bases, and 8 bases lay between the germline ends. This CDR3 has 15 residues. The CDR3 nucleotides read TGTGCCAGCAGTTACGGGGGAAGCTCCTACAATGAGCAGTTCTTC. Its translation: CASSYGGSSYNEQFF.

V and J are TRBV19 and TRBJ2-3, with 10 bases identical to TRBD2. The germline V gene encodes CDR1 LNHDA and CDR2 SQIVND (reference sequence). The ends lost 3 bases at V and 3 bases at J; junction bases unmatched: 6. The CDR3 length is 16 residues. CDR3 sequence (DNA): TGTGCCAGTAGTATTACCAGCGGGGGGGCGACAGATACGCAGTATTTT. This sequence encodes CASSITSGGATDTQYF.

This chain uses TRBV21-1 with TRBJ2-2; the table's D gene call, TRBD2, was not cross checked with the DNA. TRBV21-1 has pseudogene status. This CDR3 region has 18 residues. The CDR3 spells CASSKAPSGGQGTGELFF. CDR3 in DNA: TGTGCCAGCAGCAAAGCGCCTAGCGGGGGGCAGGGCACCGGGGAGCTGTTTTTT.

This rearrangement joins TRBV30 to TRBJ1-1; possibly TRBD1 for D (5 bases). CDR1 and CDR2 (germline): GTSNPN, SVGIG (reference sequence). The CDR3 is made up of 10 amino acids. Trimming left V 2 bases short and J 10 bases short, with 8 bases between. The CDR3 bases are TGTGCCTGGAGTTTGGGGACAGCTTTCTTT. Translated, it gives CAWSLGTAFF.

The CDR3 here is CASSRLDNEQFF. Written as DNA, the CDR3 is TGTGCCAGCAGCCGACTAGACAATGAGCAGTTCTTC. This chain joins TRBV27 and TRBJ2-1, with D possibly being TRBD2 (6 bases). CDR1 is MNHEY, CDR2 SMNVEV, per germline (reference sequence). Trimming took off 6 bases at V and 5 bases at J, with 8 bases between the two ends. The CDR3 runs 12 residues.